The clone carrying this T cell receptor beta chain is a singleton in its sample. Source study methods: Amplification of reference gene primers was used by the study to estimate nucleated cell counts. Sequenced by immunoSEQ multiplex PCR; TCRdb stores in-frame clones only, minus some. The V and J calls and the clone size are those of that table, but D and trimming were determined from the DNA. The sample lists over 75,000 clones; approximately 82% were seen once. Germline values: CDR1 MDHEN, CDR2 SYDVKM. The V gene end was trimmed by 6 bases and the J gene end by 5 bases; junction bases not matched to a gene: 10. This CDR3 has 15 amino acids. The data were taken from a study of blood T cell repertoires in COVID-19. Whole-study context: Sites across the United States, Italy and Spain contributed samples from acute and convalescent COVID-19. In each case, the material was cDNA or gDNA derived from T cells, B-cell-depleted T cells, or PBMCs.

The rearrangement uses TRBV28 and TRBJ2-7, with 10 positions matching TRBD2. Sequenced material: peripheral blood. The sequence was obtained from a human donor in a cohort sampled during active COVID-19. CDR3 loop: CASSDPSGGADEQYF. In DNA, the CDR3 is TGTGCCAGCAGCGATCCAAGCGGGGGGGCCGACGAGCAGTACTTC.